What follows are 9 T cell receptor beta chains derived from one specimen sequenced in a study of blood T cell repertoires in COVID-19. Clones were sequenced by immunoSEQ multiplex PCR, and TCRdb holds only the in-frame ones, with some missing. The sample records 300,000 to 350,000 clones, around nine tenths being singletons. The sample was PBMCs or T cells enriched from blood (not recorded which). Receptors were obtained from a woman in her 30s who had been exposed to COVID-19.

The chain uses TRBV11-2 and TRBJ2-2; 7 nucleotides align to TRBD1. Trimming cost V 4 bases and J 2 bases; bases outside gene matches: 7. This CDR3 has 16 residues. Germline CDR1 SGHAT, CDR2 FQNNGV. In DNA form, the CDR3 reads TGTGCCAGCAGCTACGGGACAGTTACCAACACCGGGGAGCTGTTTTTT. This codes for CASSYGTVTNTGELFF.

A single count supports this clone. The V call is TRBV18, the J call TRBJ1-2; possibly TRBD1 for D (6 bases). The CDR3 has 15 amino acids. Trimming shortened V by 2 bases and J by 5 bases, and 15 bases separated the two germline ends. CDR1 is KGHSH, CDR2 LQKENI, per germline. The CDR3, as DNA: TGTGCCAGCTCACCATCAGGGGTCGCCCCTTATGGCTACACCTTC. Its translation is CASSPSGVAPYGYTF.

The chain couples TRBV5-4 to TRBJ1-4; a possible D gene is TRBD1 (6 bases). V gave up 4 bases and J gave up 4 bases, with 14 bases separating them. Germline V lookup: CDR1 SGHNT, CDR2 YYREEE (reference sequence). This CDR3 is 15 amino acids long. The CDR3 DNA sequence: TGTGCCAGCAGCCATGGACAAGGGGGTAATGAAAAACTGTTTTTT. Translating it yields CASSHGQGGNEKLFF.

The genes are TRBV10-2 and TRBJ2-2; 7 nucleotides line up with TRBD2. V lost 6 bases to trimming and J lost 3 bases; unmatched junction nucleotides: 7. The V gene's germline CDR1 is WSHSY and CDR2 SAAADI. The CDR3 runs to 15 residues. In DNA, the CDR3 is TGCGCCAGCAGGGAGAGCGGGGCGGACACCGGGGAGCTGTTTTTT. This gives the protein CASRESGADTGELFF.

The V and J genes are TRBV4-1 and TRBJ1-1; no definite D call. The CDR3 loop spans 13 amino acids. CDR1 and CDR2 from the germline V gene are MGHRA and YSYEKL. V gave up 4 bases and J gave up 4 bases, with 10 bases separating them. CDR3 region: CASSRRGITEAFF. The CDR3 bases are TGCGCCAGCAGCCGGAGAGGGATCACTGAAGCTTTCTTT.

The V call is TRBV10-3, the J call TRBJ2-7, with D perhaps matching TRBD1 (6 bases). The CDR3 extends over 17 amino acids. V was cut by 4 bases and J by 2 bases, with 21 bases left in between. Germline CDR1 ENHRY, CDR2 SYGVKD. The CDR3 region is CAISANVPGHQTYEQYF. The CDR3 DNA follows: TGTGCCATCAGTGCTAACGTACCGGGACACCAAACCTACGAGCAGTACTTC.

This sequence joins TRBV27 and TRBJ1-4; 8 nucleotides match TRBD1. Trimming removed 4 bases from V and 7 bases from J; junction bases left unmatched: 2. Germline assignment: CDR1 MNHEY and CDR2 SMNVEV (reference sequence). This CDR3 region has 13 residues. CDR3 in DNA: TGTGCCAGCAGTTCAGGGGGCCTTGAAAAACTGTTTTTT. Protein product: CASSSGGLEKLFF. Full variable domain (remainder filled in from reference TRBV27 and TRBJ1-4): EAQVTQNPRYLITVTGKKLTVTCSQNMNHEYMSWYRQDPGLGLRQIYYSMNVEVTDKGDVPEGYKVSRKEKRNFPLILESPSPNQTSLYFCASSSGGLEKLFFGSGTQLSVL.

This rearrangement joins TRBV7-9 to TRBJ2-2; 7 bases are a match to TRBD1. V dropped 4 bases and J dropped 0; count of bases not matched to a gene: 2. Germline assignment: CDR1 SEHNR and CDR2 FQNEAQ (reference sequence). The CDR3 runs to 15 residues. The CDR3 is CASSSTGSNTGELFF. Written as DNA, the CDR3 is TGTGCCAGCAGCTCGACAGGGTCGAACACCGGGGAGCTGTTTTTT.

The chain uses TRBV29-1 and TRBJ1-1; no firm D call. The germline gives CDR1 SQVTM, CDR2 ANQGSEA. With 1 base removed from V and 4 bases from J, the gap between germline ends came to 10 bases. The CDR3 totals 13 residues. CDR3 amino acids: CSVEALAATEAFF. CDR3 nucleotides: TGCAGCGTTGAAGCCCTGGCGGCCACTGAAGCTTTCTTT.